These 3 T cell receptor beta chains were sequenced from one sample in a study of vaccination and CD4 T cells after COVID-19. Antigen specificity for these receptors is unknown. The Oncomine TCR Beta short-read assay was applied to DNA of cultured CD4+ T cells. TCRdb fed the PCR reads into MiXCR, producing one record per CDR3 protein. The table shows more than 9,000 distinct CDR3 sequences, with approximately 60% occurring only once. Treatment defined: approximately nine-day PBMC culture with coronavirus spike peptide pools or control peptides (ViraFEST assay). Sequencing was carried out using CD4+ T cells from blood, cultured in vitro. These receptor sequences come from a human donor who had recovered from COVID-19.

This rearrangement joins TRBV20-1 to TRBJ1-2, with D perhaps matching TRBD1 (5 bases). The ends were cut back, 1 base at V and 3 bases at J, with 9 bases in the middle. The length of the CDR3 is 13 residues. In germline, CDR1 is DFQATT, CDR2 SNEGSKA (reference sequence). The CDR3: CSARVRGDYGYTF. CDR3 in DNA: TGCAGTGCTAGAGTTCGAGGGGACTATGGCTACACCTTC.

This clonotype was seen a handful of times. J is TRBJ1-3 and V is TRBV7-2; TRBD1 is a possible D gene (6 bases). CDR1 is SGHTA, CDR2 FQGNSA, per germline. This CDR3 is 15 amino acids long. Trimming pared 5 bases from V and 1 base from J, leaving 12 bases between. The CDR3 loop reads CASSLQGGSGNTIYF. DNA of the CDR3: TGTGCCAGCAGCCTACAGGGAGGGTCTGGAAACACCATATATTTT.

This sequence joins TRBV20-1 and TRBJ1-6; no clear D gene. The V and J ends lost 5 bases and 5 bases respectively, with 16 bases between them. Per the germline V gene, CDR1 is DFQATT and CDR2 is SNEGSKA (reference sequence). The CDR3 covers 15 residues. For the CDR3, the DNA is TGCAGTGCTCCCGGTGGAAGGGCCGATAATTCACCCCTCCACTTT. Its translation is CSAPGGRADNSPLHF.